This record concerns one TCR beta chain sequence. Its antigen is not identified. This sample was included in a study of T-cell reconstitution after alpha-beta-depleted transplantation in children. The authors prepared the TCRbeta library with unique molecular identifiers. One entry per CDR3 protein results from TCRdb running MiXCR on the PCR reads. The table includes approximately 79,000 distinct CDR3 sequences, approximately 18% detected once. Study-level points and caveats: T-cell numbers and diversity one year post-transplant derived largely from freshly generated T cells. Several hundred expanded graft clones reportedly were the source of alpha-beta T cells about two months after transplant.

There are 14 residues in the CDR3. Trimming cost V 3 bases and J 7 bases; bases outside gene matches: 7. Germline values: CDR1 DFQATT, CDR2 SNEGSKA (reference sequence). The sample consisted of PBMCs, mostly from graft donor cells, taken 360 days after TCRalphabeta/CD19-depleted stem cell transplant. This clonotype was obtained from a male patient between 2 and 10 years old who had a stem cell transplant for acute lymphoblastic leukemia, so the T cells may come from the graft donor. V usage is TRBV20-1 and J usage is TRBJ2-1, with 9 nucleotides matching TRBD1. CDR3 sequence (DNA): TGCAGTGCTAGGGACCGGGACAGGGTTAATGAGCAGTTCTTC. Protein sequence: CSARDRDRVNEQFF.